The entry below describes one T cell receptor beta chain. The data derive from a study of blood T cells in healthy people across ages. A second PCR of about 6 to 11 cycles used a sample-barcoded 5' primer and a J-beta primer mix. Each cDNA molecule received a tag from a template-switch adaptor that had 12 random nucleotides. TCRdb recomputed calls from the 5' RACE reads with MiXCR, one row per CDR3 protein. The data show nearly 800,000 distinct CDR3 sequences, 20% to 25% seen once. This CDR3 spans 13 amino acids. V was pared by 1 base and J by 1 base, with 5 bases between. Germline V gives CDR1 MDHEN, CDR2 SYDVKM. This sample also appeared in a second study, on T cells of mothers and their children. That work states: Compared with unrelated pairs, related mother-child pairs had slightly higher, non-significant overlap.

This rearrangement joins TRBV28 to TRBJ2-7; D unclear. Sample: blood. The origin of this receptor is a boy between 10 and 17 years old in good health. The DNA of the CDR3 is TGTGCCAGCAGTTTATACCGATCCTACGAGCAGTACTTC. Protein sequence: CASSLYRSYEQYF. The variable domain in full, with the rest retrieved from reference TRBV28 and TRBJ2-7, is DVKVTQSSRYLVKRTGEKVFLECVQDMDHENMFWYRQDPGLGLRLIYFSYDVKMKEKGDIPEGYSVSREKKERFSLILESASTNQTSMYLCASSLYRSYEQYFGPGTRLTVT.